One and the same sample provided the 9 T cell receptor beta chains below, sequenced in a study of CD8 T cells in Susac syndrome. Reverse transcription used about 0.45 to 1 ug RNA and random hexamers. TCRdb analysed the immunoSEQ multiplex PCR reads with MiXCR anew, one entry per CDR3 protein. The sample contains about 120,000 distinct CDR3 sequences, around 94% of which appear only once. Source material: CD8+ T cells from PBMCs. The receptors stem from a human donor with Susac syndrome.

Comments on this clonotype: One end of the junction does not line up with germline, which may come from a read error. The genes are TRBV11-2 and TRBJ2-5; the match to TRBD2 covers 11 bases. The CDR3 consists of 18 residues. The V gene's germline CDR1 is SGHAT and CDR2 FQNNGV. CDR3 sequence reads: CASSIGTLTSGGAETQYF. In DNA, the CDR3 is TGCGCCAGCAGCATAGGAACACTAACTAGCGGGGGAGCCGAGACCCAGTACTTC.

The chain is built from TRBV7-2 and TRBJ1-2; D might be TRBD1 (5 bases). V was shortened by 1 base and J by 4 bases, with 10 bases between the two germline ends. The CDR3 length is 14 residues. From germline, CDR1 is SGHTA and CDR2 FQGNSA. The CDR3 sequence is CASSLGGTLYGYTF. DNA for the CDR3: TGTGCCAGCAGCTTAGGCGGGACTCTCTATGGCTACACCTTC.

Turning to this clonotype: Mismatch with germline at one junction end may stem from a read error. V gene TRBV27 combines with J gene TRBJ2-5, with no clear D. CDR3 length: 13 amino acids. The germline CDR1 and CDR2 sequences are MNHEY and SMNVEV (reference sequence). CDR3 DNA sequence: TGTGCCAGCGGTTTCGCCGAGGAAGCGACCCAGTACTTC. Translation gives CASGFAEEATQYF.

V usage is TRBV4-3 and J usage is TRBJ1-5, with D perhaps matching TRBD1 (5 bases). The length of the CDR3 is 16 residues. Germline V gives CDR1 LGHNA, CDR2 YSLEER. Between the trimmed V and J ends, which lost 4 bases and 3 bases, there was a span of 16 bases. The CDR3: CASSPTPGGLNQPQHF. The CDR3 DNA follows: TGCGCCAGCAGCCCAACCCCCGGGGGACTCAATCAGCCCCAGCATTTT.

V gene TRBV12-5 combines with J gene TRBJ2-7; possibly TRBD1 for D (6 bases). Germline V CDR1 and CDR2: LGHNT, FRNRAP. Deletions cut 8 bases from V and 4 bases from J, with 18 bases between. This CDR3 has 14 amino acids. CDR3 sequence: CASRGTPGPYEQYF. In nucleotides, the CDR3 is TGTGCTAGTCGAGGGACACCGGGACCTTACGAGCAGTACTTC. Variable domain in full (rest from reference TRBV12-5 and TRBJ2-7): DARVTQTPRHKVTEMGQEVTMRCQPILGHNTVFWYRQTMMQGLELLAYFRNRAPLDDSGMPKDRFSAEMPDATLATLKIQPSEPRDSAVYFCASRGTPGPYEQYFGPGTRLTVT.

This sequence joins TRBV20-1 and TRBJ2-7; 7 bases match TRBD1. The V and J ends lost 5 bases and 1 base, in that order; junction bases with no gene match: 8. Looked up from germline, CDR1 is DFQATT and CDR2 is SNEGSKA (reference sequence). The CDR3 covers 14 residues. The CDR3 region has the DNA TGCAGTGCTGCAAGGACAGGAACATCCTACGAGCAGTACTTC. It yields the protein CSAARTGTSYEQYF.

CDR3 amino acids: CSARDQGGANEKLFF. CDR3 in DNA: TGCAGTGCTAGAGATCAAGGGGGAGCTAATGAAAAACTGTTTTTT. This chain links TRBV20-1 with TRBJ1-4, with D tentatively TRBD1 (6 bases). The CDR3 totals 15 residues. From germline, CDR1 is DFQATT and CDR2 SNEGSKA (reference sequence). V lost 0 bases and J 3 bases, leaving 11 bases between the germline ends.

The chain links TRBV9 to TRBJ1-2, with D possibly matching TRBD1 (6 bases). The CDR3 totals 15 residues. V shed 3 bases and J shed 0 bases, with 12 bases lying between them. Germline V gene sequence: CDR1 SGDLS, CDR2 YYNGEE. The CDR3 bases are TGTGCCAGCAGCGCTCGGGACATCTCTAACTATGGCTACACCTTC. This sequence encodes CASSARDISNYGYTF. The full variable domain, completed using reference TRBV9 and TRBJ1-2, is DSGVTQTPKHLITATGQRVTLRCSPRSGDLSVYWYQQSLDQGLQFLIQYYNGEERAKGNILERFSAQQFPDLHSELNLSSLELGDSALYFCASSARDISNYGYTFGSGTRLTVV.

The chain employs TRBV28 and TRBJ1-2, with D unresolved. Trimming shortened V by 6 bases and J by 6 bases, and 20 bases separated the two germline ends. The CDR3 totals 15 residues. CDR1 MDHEN and CDR2 SYDVKM come from the germline V gene. CDR3 nucleotides: TGTGCCAGCAGCCCTCTCGTGGGTTCTTCAGATGGCTACACCTTC. Encoded protein: CASSPLVGSSDGYTF.